The 23 T cell receptor beta chains below come from one sample, sequenced in a study of regulatory T cells in long-lasting Graves disease. Time point described: newly diagnosed GD, antithyroid drugs for less than 3 months. With RNA extracted from PBMCs as input, the TCR library was made. To make TCR beta libraries, researchers used iRepertoire HTBI primers and Arm-PCR of CDR3 regions. TCRdb passed the multiplex PCR reads through MiXCR, listing each CDR3 protein once. The data show about half a million distinct CDR3 sequences, with about 11% seen just once and over 7% held by the top ten. In addition, the sample was reused for a study of T cells in Graves' hyperthyroidism and ophthalmopathy.

Sequencing used peripheral blood mononuclear cells (PBMCs), obtained at new diagnosis, from a patient treated with antithyroid drugs. These receptors came from a woman aged 25 to 45 with Graves disease.

The genes are TRBV19 and TRBJ1-5, with D unresolved. CDR1 is LNHDA and CDR2 is SQIVND in the germline V gene (reference sequence). Trimming removed 5 bases at V and 0 bases at J, with 8 bases between. The CDR3 runs 14 residues. The DNA of the CDR3 is TGTGCCAGTAGTCATGGACTTAGCAATCAGCCCCAGCATTTT. Translated, it gives CASSHGLSNQPQHF.

Many counts were recorded for this clonotype. The chain's CDR3 is CAISDGEGLGFGTLHF. The DNA of the CDR3 is TGTGCCATCAGTGACGGAGAGGGGTTGGGTTTTGGAACCCTCCACTTT. The chain links TRBV10-3 to TRBJ1-6; a possible D gene is TRBD1 (5 bases). V was clipped by 3 bases and J by 14 bases, with 23 bases between them. Germline V gene sequence: CDR1 ENHRY, CDR2 SYGVKD. The CDR3 has 16 residues.

Note on this clonotype: It is likely a read error: a sequence one base away is far more abundant. The chain links TRBV10-3 to TRBJ2-2; 7 bases fit TRBD2. Trimming cost V 2 bases and J 4 bases; bases outside gene matches: 4. The CDR3 sequence is 15 residues long. Germline V lookup: CDR1 ENHRY, CDR2 SYGVKD. CDR3 DNA: TGTGCCATCAGTGAGCGGGAGGCCACCACCGGGGAGCTGTTTTTT. Its protein is CAISEREATTGELFF.

This clonotype was counted many times. The rearrangement links TRBV4-3 to TRBJ1-1; D is ambiguous. CDR3 length equals 14 residues. Germline-derived CDR1 and CDR2 are LGHNA and YSLEER. The V gene lost 0 bases and the J gene lost 4 bases, with 9 bases spanning the gap. The DNA for the CDR3 is TGCGCCAGCAGCCAAGATAGGCGGAGCACTGAAGCTTTCTTT. This codes for CASSQDRRSTEAFF.

This clonotype showed up just a few times. J is TRBJ1-2 and V is TRBV4-3; D perhaps matches TRBD1 (5 bases). The CDR3 loop spans 13 amino acids. The germline CDR1 and CDR2 sequences are LGHNA and YSLEER. Trimming pared 4 bases from V and 3 bases from J, leaving 9 bases between. This chain's CDR3 is CASSLRVDYGYTF. The CDR3 coding sequence is TGCGCCAGCAGCCTCAGGGTAGACTATGGCTACACCTTC.

Concerning this clonotype: It may be a read error: a sequence one base away is much more abundant. The rearrangement joins TRBV28 to TRBJ2-7; TRBD2 might be the D (6 bases). The ends were cut back, 8 bases at V and 5 bases at J, with 16 bases in the middle. CDR1 is MDHEN, CDR2 SYDVKM, per germline. The CDR3 extends over 13 amino acids. Here the CDR3 reads CASPFREHDEQYF. CDR3 sequence (DNA): TGTGCCAGCCCTTTCCGGGAGCACGACGAGCAGTACTTC.

This clonotype was counted many times. The chain combines TRBV20-1 with TRBJ1-6; 7 bases match TRBD1. The V gene end was trimmed by 6 bases and the J gene end by 10 bases; junction bases not matched to a gene: 9. CDR3 length: 13 amino acids. Germline CDR1 DFQATT, CDR2 SNEGSKA (reference sequence). CDR3 DNA: TGCAGTGCCGGGACAGTCCTGGGCTCACCCCTCCACTTT. Translation gives CSAGTVLGSPLHF.

This clonotype came up many times. The chain is built from TRBV28 and TRBJ2-7; 7 bases line up with TRBD2. CDR1 and CDR2 from the germline V gene are MDHEN and SYDVKM. The CDR3 totals 16 residues. V lost 4 bases, J lost 3 bases, and 12 bases stayed unmatched. The chain's CDR3 is CASSYGRAAGLYEQYF. The CDR3 DNA sequence: TGTGCCAGCAGTTATGGCCGGGCAGCGGGACTCTACGAGCAGTACTTC.

The sample holds many counts of this clonotype. This chain links TRBV28 with TRBJ2-4, with 9 bases matching TRBD2. Unmatched junction bases numbered 7, after V lost 7 bases and J lost 6 bases. Germline V CDR1 and CDR2: MDHEN, SYDVKM. This CDR3 has 14 amino acids. CDR3 sequence: CASKRTSEGNIQYF. The CDR3 nucleotides read TGTGCCAGCAAAAGGACTAGCGAGGGAAACATTCAGTACTTC.

Ten or more counts support this clonotype. The J gene is TRBJ2-3, the V gene TRBV28; 10 bases agree with TRBD1. After removal of 3 bases from V and 5 bases from J, the junction contained 11 bases not matched to a gene. This CDR3 has 17 amino acids. CDR1 is MDHEN and CDR2 is SYDVKM in the germline V gene. CDR3: CASSFGGRTGGEDTQYF. The CDR3 region has the DNA TGTGCCAGCAGTTTTGGGGGAAGGACAGGGGGTGAAGATACGCAGTATTTT.

This clonotype came up many times. The V call is TRBV20-1, the J call TRBJ2-4; either TRBD1 or TRBD2 may supply D (6 bases each). This CDR3 contains 15 residues. CDR1 and CDR2 from the germline V gene are DFQATT and SNEGSKA (reference sequence). The V and J ends lost 0 bases and 0 bases respectively, with 9 bases between them. CDR3 bases: TGCAGTGCTAGAGATTGGGGGGCAGCCAAAAACATTCAGTACTTC. It translates to CSARDWGAAKNIQYF.

This clonotype was picked up many times. The chain combines TRBV9 with TRBJ2-2; 12 bases match TRBD2. The ends lost 4 bases at V and 3 bases at J; junction bases unmatched: 10. Germline V lookup: CDR1 SGDLS, CDR2 YYNGEE. This CDR3 has 18 residues. The chain's CDR3 is CASSSRLAGALDTGELFF. CDR3 coding DNA: TGTGCCAGCAGCTCCAGACTAGCGGGAGCCCTTGACACCGGGGAGCTGTTTTTT.

This clonotype appeared many times. The CDR3 loop is CAWSNGDFSGNTIYF. CDR3 in DNA: TGTGCCTGGAGTAATGGTGACTTCTCTGGAAACACCATATATTTT. The chain links TRBV30 to TRBJ1-3; D is ambiguous. The CDR3 covers 15 residues. The germline V and J ends were trimmed by 2 bases and 0 bases, with 11 bases remaining between them. Germline CDR1 and CDR2: GTSNPN and SVGIG (reference sequence). Full variable domain (rest looked up from reference TRBV30 and TRBJ1-3): SQTIHQWPATLVQPVGSPLSLECTVEGTSNPNLYWYRQAAGRGLQLLFYSVGIGQISSEVPQNLSASRPQDRQFILSSKKLLLSDSGFYLCAWSNGDFSGNTIYFGEGSWLTVV.

This clonotype has just a few counts. This rearrangement joins TRBV2 to TRBJ1-5, with a tentative D call TRBD1 (5 bases). V was trimmed by 2 bases and J by 7 bases, leaving 12 bases between them. CDR3 length: 14 amino acids. CDR1 is SNHLY, CDR2 FYNNEI, per germline. DNA for the CDR3: TGTGCCAGCAGTGAACTTCAGGGAAGGCAGCCCCAGCATTTT. Amino acids: CASSELQGRQPQHF.

This clonotype was detected ten times or more. The chain uses TRBV10-3 and TRBJ2-3, with D maybe TRBD2 (6 bases). In germline, CDR1 is ENHRY, CDR2 SYGVKD. Deletions cut 7 bases from V and 2 bases from J, with 13 bases between. This CDR3 region has 14 residues. Here the CDR3 DNA reads TGTGCCATCACCCGCCGGAGGGTCACAGATACGCAGTATTTT. The encoded protein is CAITRRRVTDTQYF.

The table lists this clonotype with many counts. The genes are TRBV6-1 and TRBJ1-2; TRBD1 matches 8 bases. The germline gives CDR1 MNHNS, CDR2 SASEGT. The V and J ends lost 5 bases and 6 bases, in that order; junction bases with no gene match: 8. This CDR3 comprises 14 residues. CDR3 sequence reads: CASSRQGPRDGYTF. CDR3 nucleotides: TGTGCCAGCAGTCGACAGGGGCCTAGGGATGGCTACACCTTC.

This clonotype was detected a few times. A much larger clone lies one base from this, so it may be a read error. The V and J genes are TRBV7-9 and TRBJ2-7, with D unresolved. Germline lookup yields CDR1 SEHNR and CDR2 FQNEAQ (reference sequence). This CDR3 region has 13 residues. Trimming stripped 1 base from V and 2 bases from J, with 6 bases between. CDR3 in DNA: TGTGCCAGCAGCTTAGGGGAACCCTACGAGCAGTACTTC. The encoded protein is CASSLGEPYEQYF. Full variable domain (rest looked up from reference TRBV7-9 and TRBJ2-7): DTGVSQNPRHKITKRGQNVTFRCDPISEHNRLYWYRQTLGQGPEFLTYFQNEAQLEKSRLLSDRFSAERPKGSFSTLEIQRTEQGDSAMYLCASSLGEPYEQYFGPGTRLTVT.

To note about this clonotype: One end of the junction fails to match germline, which may point to a read error. The chain carries TRBV12-3 or TRBV12-4 and TRBJ2-3; D ambiguous. The J call is uncertain, as TRBJ2-5 better fits the DNA end. The CDR3 sequence is 12 residues long. CDR3 sequence: CVSSLLRETQYF. The CDR3, as DNA: TGTGTCAGCAGTTTATTGAGAGAGACCCAGTACTTC.

For this clonotype: With a much larger clone just one base away, this may be a read error. V usage is TRBV11-2 and J usage is TRBJ2-1; D could derive from TRBD1 or TRBD2 (7 bases each). This CDR3 comprises 12 residues. CDR1 SGHAT and CDR2 FQNNGV come from the germline V gene. The CDR3 is CASSPGGAERSF. CDR3 nucleotides: TGTGCCAGCAGCCCAGGGGGGGCGGAACGGTCCTTC.

This rearrangement joins TRBV30 to TRBJ2-1, with a weak D call TRBD1 (5 bases). Per germline, CDR1 GTSNPN and CDR2 SVGIG (reference sequence). The CDR3 is 15 amino acids. The V gene lost 1 base and the J gene lost 8 bases, with 18 bases spanning the gap. The CDR3 bases are TGTGCCTGGAGTGATTCCAGGGTTTCCACGGATGAGCAGTTCTTC. It encodes CAWSDSRVSTDEQFF.

This clonotype was seen many times. This chain connects TRBV29-1 to TRBJ2-7, with 9 bases aligning to TRBD1. Per germline, CDR1 SQVTM and CDR2 ANQGSEA. The trim removed 4 bases at V and 4 bases at J, leaving 8 bases unmatched. There are 14 residues in the CDR3. DNA for the CDR3: TGCAGCGTTGGGCCCGGGACAGGGTATTACGAGCAGTACTTC. Encoded protein: CSVGPGTGYYEQYF.

The chain employs TRBV2 and TRBJ1-1; the D is unclear. Germline CDR1 is SNHLY and CDR2 is FYNNEI. This CDR3 spans 14 amino acids. V lost 4 bases to trimming and J lost 2 bases, with 11 bases between them. This CDR3 reads CASSGERQNTEAFF. The CDR3 bases are TGTGCCAGCAGTGGAGAACGACAAAACACTGAAGCTTTCTTT. The variable domain in full, with the rest retrieved from reference TRBV2 and TRBJ1-1, is EPEVTQTPSHQVTQMGQEVILRCVPISNHLYFYWYRQILGQKVEFLVSFYNNEISEKSEIFDDQFSVERPDGSNFTLKIRSTKLEDSAMYFCASSGERQNTEAFFGQGTRLTVV.

A single count supports this clonotype. J is TRBJ2-7 and V is TRBV3-1; D not resolved. The V gene's germline CDR1 is LGHDT and CDR2 YNNKEL (reference sequence). The CDR3 is 12 amino acids. The V end lost 4 bases, the J end lost 9 bases, and 13 bases lay between the germline ends. As DNA, the CDR3 is TGTGCCAGCAGCCCAGGCCCTCGGGTGCAGTACTTC. It codes for CASSPGPRVQYF.